This note documents a single T cell receptor (beta chain) sequence. Its antigen remains unknown. The CDR3 carries no conserved terminal phenylalanine or tryptophan, so it likely arises from a read error. TCRdb reprocessed the multiplex PCR reads via MiXCR and lists one record per CDR3 protein. The data contain about 150,000 distinct CDR3 sequences, approximately 20% of them seen just once; the ten biggest clones take up about 2.4%. Breast cancer patients provided tissue from their axillary draining lymph nodes. This entry belongs to a study of breast tumors, draining lymph nodes, adjacent tissues. The germline V gene has CDR1 MNHEY and CDR2 SMNVEV (reference sequence). The CDR3 sequence is 19 residues long. V was clipped by 1 base and J by 7 bases; unmatched bases: 19. Study observations and caveats: The lymph node origin of tumor T cells was framed as consistent with a hypothesis, not demonstrated. Luminal-like breast cancer showed significantly greater tumor-nontumor repertoire similarity than basal-like breast cancer did. Tumor TCR diversity was below lymph nodes but above nontumor tissue. Findings are consistent with lymph node origin and intratumoral expansion of most tumor T cells.

The sample taken for sequencing was axillary lymph node tissue. This chain uses TRBV27 with TRBJ2-1; 7 nucleotides match TRBD2. This TCR derives from a female donor with breast cancer. Some clones in this sample may be carry-over from other donors' samples. The chain's CDR3 is CASSLLSGLGGSGLNEQFS. The CDR3 nucleotides read TGTGCCAGCAGTTTATTGAGTGGGTTAGGCGGGAGTGGTTTGAATGAGCAGTTCTCC.